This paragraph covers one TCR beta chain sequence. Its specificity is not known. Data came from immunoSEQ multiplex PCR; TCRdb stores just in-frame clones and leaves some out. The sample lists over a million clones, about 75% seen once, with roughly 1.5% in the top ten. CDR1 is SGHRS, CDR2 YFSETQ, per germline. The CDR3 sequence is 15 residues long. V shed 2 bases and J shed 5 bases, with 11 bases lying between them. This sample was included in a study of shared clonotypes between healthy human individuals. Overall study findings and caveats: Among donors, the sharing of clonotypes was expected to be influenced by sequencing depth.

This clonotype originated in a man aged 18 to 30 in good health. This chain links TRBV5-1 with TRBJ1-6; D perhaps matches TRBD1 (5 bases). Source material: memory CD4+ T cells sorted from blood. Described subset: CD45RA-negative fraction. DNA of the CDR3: TGCGCCAGCAGCTTCGCAGGGCGGAATAATTCACCCCTCCACTTT. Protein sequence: CASSFAGRNNSPLHF.